This TCR beta chain came from a study of CD4+ T cells in melanoma (dated by TCRdb to between 2021 and 2024). Looking at the study overall: Neoantigen-specific CD4+ T cells in human melanoma were investigated in the study. Broad study findings and their caveats: The report described a correlation between neoantigen-specific CD4+ T cells and the function of CD8+ T cells, macrophages and B cells. Neoantigen-specific CD4+ T cells in melanoma were reported to have a range of differentiation states.

Receptor libraries were prepared by the immunoSEQ multiplex PCR assay. TCRdb retrieved this table from immuneACCESS and kept in-frame rearrangements only. Not all clones are present; in checked studies, unresolved V genes account for under half, and no reason is known for the remainder. Present in this sample are roughly 52,000 clones, 60% to 75% of which were seen just once. Clones ranked in the top ten supply roughly 4.4% of the sample. In the case of this clone: The antigen it recognizes is unknown. No clone much larger than this one lies a single base away; base qualities are absent.

In the germline V gene, CDR1 corresponds to MDHEN and CDR2 to SYDVKM. From its cysteine to its phenylalanine, the CDR3 spans 14 amino acids. Only the CDR3 part of the read is kept: 42 bases, read in frame from the first base. V has 6 bases trimmed and J has 3 bases trimmed; junction bases matching no gene number 6. The donors were people with melanoma. This clonotype was sampled from a human donor with melanoma. The source material was tumor tissue. The rearrangement combines TRBV28 with TRBJ2-7; 9 of the junction bases match TRBD1. The sequenced DNA is TGTGCCAGCAGCCGTGGGGGACAGGGCTACGAGCAGTACTTC. It specifies CASSRGGQGYEQYF. This CDR3, with the reference TRBV28 and TRBJ2-7 proteins standing in past its ends, gives the full variable domain DVKVTQSSRYLVKRTGEKVFLECVQDMDHENMFWYRQDPGLGLRLIYFSYDVKMKEKGDIPEGYSVSREKKERFSLILESASTNQTSMYLCASSRGGQGYEQYFGPGTRLTVT.